The rows below give T cell receptor beta chains drawn from one sample of a study of blood T cell repertoires in COVID-19. Repertoires were generated with immunoSEQ multiplex PCR, while TCRdb's copy carries only in-frame clones and drops some. The profile covers some 230,000 clones, with 85% to 90% appearing a single time and over 3% taken by the ten largest. The specimen sequenced was PBMCs or T cells enriched from blood (not recorded which). These receptor sequences come from a woman aged 18-30 years in a cohort exposed to, infected with or recovered from COVID-19 (not recorded which). Each CDR3 is given with its conserved first and last residue. Fields, in order: J gene, V gene, clone size, D gene, CDR3 protein, CDR3 DNA. D genes are given only for firm matches. Some rows mark clone size as missing; the rest say once, few, many or name a class of expanded clone.

J gene: TRBJ2-5; V gene: TRBV24-1; clone size: once; D gene: NA; CDR3 protein: CATSDLQLYQETQYF; CDR3 DNA: TGTGCCACCAGTGATTTGCAGTTGTACCAAGAGACCCAGTACTTC
J gene: TRBJ1-2; V gene: TRBV11-2; clone size: NA; D gene: NA; CDR3 protein: CASRSTERYGYTF; CDR3 DNA: TGTGCCAGCAGGAGCACAGAGCGGTATGGCTACACCTTC
J gene: TRBJ2-3; V gene: TRBV7-3; clone size: NA; D gene: NA; CDR3 protein: CASSRTAASTDTQYF; CDR3 DNA: TGTGCCAGCAGTCGGACAGCGGCTAGCACAGATACGCAGTATTTT
J gene: TRBJ2-1; V gene: TRBV5-4; clone size: NA; D gene: NA; CDR3 protein: CASSNVDEQFF; CDR3 DNA: TGTGCCAGCAGCAATGTAGATGAGCAGTTCTTC
J gene: TRBJ1-4; V gene: TRBV7-9; clone size: NA; D gene: NA; CDR3 protein: CASSRDQGKLFF; CDR3 DNA: TGTGCCAGCAGCCGCGACCAGGGAAAACTGTTTTTT
J gene: TRBJ2-5; V gene: TRBV10-3; clone size: NA; D gene: TRBD2; CDR3 protein: CATNLAGVQETQYF; CDR3 DNA: TGTGCCACCAATCTAGCGGGGGTCCAAGAGACCCAGTACTTC
J gene: TRBJ1-1; V gene: TRBV9; clone size: NA; D gene: NA; CDR3 protein: CASSVERQTEAFF; CDR3 DNA: TGTGCCAGCAGCGTAGAGAGACAGACTGAAGCTTTCTTT
J gene: TRBJ1-1; V gene: TRBV28; clone size: NA; D gene: TRBD1; CDR3 protein: CASSPATTGVNTEAFF; CDR3 DNA: TGTGCCAGCAGTCCAGCAACGACAGGGGTGAACACTGAAGCTTTCTTT
J gene: TRBJ1-4; V gene: TRBV3-1/TRBV3-2; clone size: NA; D gene: TRBD1; CDR3 protein: CASSQANRGDNEKLFF; CDR3 DNA: TGTGCCAGCAGCCAAGCCAACAGGGGAGATAATGAAAAACTGTTTTTT
J gene: TRBJ1-5; V gene: TRBV18; clone size: NA; D gene: TRBD1; CDR3 protein: CASSLGQGPNQPQHF; CDR3 DNA: TGTGCCAGCTCCCTCGGACAGGGGCCGAATCAGCCCCAGCATTTT
J gene: TRBJ1-1; V gene: TRBV19; clone size: NA; D gene: NA; CDR3 protein: CASSIGRGTEAFF; CDR3 DNA: TGTGCCAGTAGTATAGGCAGGGGCACTGAAGCTTTCTTT
J gene: TRBJ2-3; V gene: TRBV18; clone size: NA; D gene: TRBD2; CDR3 protein: CASSPGLAGADTQYF; CDR3 DNA: TGTGCCAGCTCACCGGGACTAGCGGGAGCAGATACGCAGTATTTT
J gene: TRBJ1-2; V gene: TRBV5-6; clone size: NA; D gene: TRBD1; CDR3 protein: CASSLAGGLYYGYTF; CDR3 DNA: TGTGCCAGCAGCTTGGCAGGGGGCCTATACTATGGCTACACCTTC
J gene: TRBJ2-2; V gene: TRBV27; clone size: few; D gene: NA; CDR3 protein: CASSLSGPGELFF; CDR3 DNA: TGTGCCAGCAGTTTAAGTGGGCCCGGGGAGCTGTTTTTT
J gene: TRBJ1-1; V gene: TRBV19; clone size: NA; D gene: NA; CDR3 protein: CASSISGGHGTEAFF; CDR3 DNA: TGTGCCAGTAGTATATCGGGGGGGCACGGCACTGAAGCTTTCTTT
J gene: TRBJ2-6; V gene: TRBV19; clone size: NA; D gene: NA; CDR3 protein: CATSSGANVLTF; CDR3 DNA: TGTGCCACCTCCTCTGGGGCCAACGTCCTGACTTTC
J gene: TRBJ1-1; V gene: TRBV2; clone size: NA; D gene: NA; CDR3 protein: CASSEAGGTEAFF; CDR3 DNA: TGTGCCAGCAGTGAAGCGGGGGGTACTGAAGCTTTCTTT
J gene: TRBJ1-1; V gene: TRBV2; clone size: NA; D gene: NA; CDR3 protein: CASSEGGTEAFF; CDR3 DNA: TGTGCCAGCAGTGAAGGCGGAACTGAAGCTTTCTTT
J gene: TRBJ1-6; V gene: TRBV7-9; clone size: NA; D gene: TRBD1; CDR3 protein: CASSKPGQGYSPLHF; CDR3 DNA: TGTGCCAGCAGTAAACCGGGACAGGGGTATTCACCCCTCCACTTT
J gene: TRBJ1-3; V gene: TRBV19; clone size: few; D gene: NA; CDR3 protein: CASSTGSSGNTIYF; CDR3 DNA: TGTGCCAGTAGTACCGGGTCCTCTGGAAACACCATATATTTT
J gene: TRBJ1-5; V gene: TRBV18; clone size: NA; D gene: TRBD1; CDR3 protein: CASSLTGQPNQPQHF; CDR3 DNA: TGTGCCAGCTCACTGACGGGACAGCCCAATCAGCCCCAGCATTTT
J gene: TRBJ2-7; V gene: TRBV5-1; clone size: NA; D gene: TRBD2; CDR3 protein: CASRLAEPEFYEQYF; CDR3 DNA: TGCGCCAGCAGACTAGCGGAGCCGGAGTTCTACGAGCAGTACTTC
J gene: TRBJ2-1; V gene: TRBV6-4; clone size: NA; D gene: TRBD2; CDR3 protein: CASSGLAGEGGEQFF; CDR3 DNA: TGTGCCAGCAGCGGACTAGCGGGAGAGGGTGGTGAGCAGTTCTTC